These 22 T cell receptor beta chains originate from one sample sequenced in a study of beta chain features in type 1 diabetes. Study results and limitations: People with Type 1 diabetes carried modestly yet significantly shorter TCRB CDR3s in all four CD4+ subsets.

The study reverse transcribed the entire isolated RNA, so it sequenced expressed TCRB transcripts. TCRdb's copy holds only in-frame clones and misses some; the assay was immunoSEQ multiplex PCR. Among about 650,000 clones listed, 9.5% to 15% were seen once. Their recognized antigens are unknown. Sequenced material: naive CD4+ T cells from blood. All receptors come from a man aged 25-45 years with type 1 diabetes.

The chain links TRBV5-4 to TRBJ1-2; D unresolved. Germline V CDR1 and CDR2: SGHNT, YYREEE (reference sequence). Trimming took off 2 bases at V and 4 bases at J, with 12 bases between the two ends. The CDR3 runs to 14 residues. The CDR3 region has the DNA TGTGCCAGCAGCTTCGACCGCTACACCTATGGCTACACCTTC. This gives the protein CASSFDRYTYGYTF. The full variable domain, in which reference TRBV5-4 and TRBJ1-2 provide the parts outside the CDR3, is ETGVTQSPTHLIKTRGQQVTLRCSSQSGHNTVSWYQQALGQGPQFIFQYYREEENGRGNFPPRFSGLQFPNYSSELNVNALELDDSALYLCASSFDRYTYGYTFGSGTRLTVV.

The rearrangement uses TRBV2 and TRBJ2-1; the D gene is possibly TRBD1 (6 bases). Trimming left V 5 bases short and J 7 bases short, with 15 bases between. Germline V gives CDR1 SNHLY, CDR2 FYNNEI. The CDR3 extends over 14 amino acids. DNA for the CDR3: TGTGCCAGCAGTTCAACAAGGACAGTTAATGAGCAGTTCTTC. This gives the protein CASSSTRTVNEQFF. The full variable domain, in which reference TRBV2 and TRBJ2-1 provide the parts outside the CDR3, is EPEVTQTPSHQVTQMGQEVILRCVPISNHLYFYWYRQILGQKVEFLVSFYNNEISEKSEIFDDQFSVERPDGSNFTLKIRSTKLEDSAMYFCASSSTRTVNEQFFGPGTRLTVL.

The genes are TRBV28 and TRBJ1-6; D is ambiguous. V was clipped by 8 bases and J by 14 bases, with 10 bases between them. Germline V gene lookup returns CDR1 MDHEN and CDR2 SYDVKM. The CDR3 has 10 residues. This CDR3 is CASQGIALHF. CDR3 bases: TGTGCCAGCCAAGGAATAGCCCTCCACTTT. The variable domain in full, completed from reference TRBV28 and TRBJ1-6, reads DVKVTQSSRYLVKRTGEKVFLECVQDMDHENMFWYRQDPGLGLRLIYFSYDVKMKEKGDIPEGYSVSREKKERFSLILESASTNQTSMYLCASQGIALHFGNGTRLTVT.

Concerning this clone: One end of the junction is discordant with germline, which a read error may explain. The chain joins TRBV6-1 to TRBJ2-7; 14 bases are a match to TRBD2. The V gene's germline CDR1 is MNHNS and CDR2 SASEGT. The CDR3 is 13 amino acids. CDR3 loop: CASSGTSGGPKFF. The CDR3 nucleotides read TGTGCCAGCAGTGGGACTAGCGGGGGGCCAAAGTTCTTC.

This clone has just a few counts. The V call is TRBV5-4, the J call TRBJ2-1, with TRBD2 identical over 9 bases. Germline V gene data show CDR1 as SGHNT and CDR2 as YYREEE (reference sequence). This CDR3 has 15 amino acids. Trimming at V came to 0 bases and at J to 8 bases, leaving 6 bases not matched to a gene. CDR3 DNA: TGTGCCAGCAGCTTGGTCGCGGGGGGGCCCCATGAGCAGTTCTTC. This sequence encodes CASSLVAGGPHEQFF. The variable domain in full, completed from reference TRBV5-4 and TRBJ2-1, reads ETGVTQSPTHLIKTRGQQVTLRCSSQSGHNTVSWYQQALGQGPQFIFQYYREEENGRGNFPPRFSGLQFPNYSSELNVNALELDDSALYLCASSLVAGGPHEQFFGPGTRLTVL.

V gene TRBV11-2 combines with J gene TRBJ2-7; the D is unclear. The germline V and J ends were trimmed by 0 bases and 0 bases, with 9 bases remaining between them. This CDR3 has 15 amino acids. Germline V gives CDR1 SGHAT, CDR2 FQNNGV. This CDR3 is CASSLDSVGSYEQYF. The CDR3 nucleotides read TGTGCCAGCAGCTTAGATTCGGTGGGCTCCTACGAGCAGTACTTC.

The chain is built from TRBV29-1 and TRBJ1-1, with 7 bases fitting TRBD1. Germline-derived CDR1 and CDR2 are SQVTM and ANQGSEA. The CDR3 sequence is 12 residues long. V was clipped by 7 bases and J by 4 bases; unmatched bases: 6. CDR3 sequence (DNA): TGCAGCGGCGGACAGGCGGGCACTGAAGCTTTCTTT. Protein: CSGGQAGTEAFF.

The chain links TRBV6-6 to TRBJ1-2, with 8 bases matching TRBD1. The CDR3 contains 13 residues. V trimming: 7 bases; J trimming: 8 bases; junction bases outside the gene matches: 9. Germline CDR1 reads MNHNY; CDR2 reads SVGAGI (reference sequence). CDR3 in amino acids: CASTVAGGDGYTF. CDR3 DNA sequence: TGTGCCAGCACAGTGGCAGGGGGCGACGGCTACACCTTC.

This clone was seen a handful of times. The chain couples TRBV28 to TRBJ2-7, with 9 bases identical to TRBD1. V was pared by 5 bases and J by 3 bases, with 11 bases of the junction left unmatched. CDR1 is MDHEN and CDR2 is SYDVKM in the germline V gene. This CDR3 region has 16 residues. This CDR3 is CASSPPGQGEGYEQYF. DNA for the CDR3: TGTGCCAGCAGTCCTCCGGGACAGGGAGAGGGCTACGAGCAGTACTTC. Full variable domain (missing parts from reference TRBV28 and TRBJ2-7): DVKVTQSSRYLVKRTGEKVFLECVQDMDHENMFWYRQDPGLGLRLIYFSYDVKMKEKGDIPEGYSVSREKKERFSLILESASTNQTSMYLCASSPPGQGEGYEQYFGPGTRLTVT.

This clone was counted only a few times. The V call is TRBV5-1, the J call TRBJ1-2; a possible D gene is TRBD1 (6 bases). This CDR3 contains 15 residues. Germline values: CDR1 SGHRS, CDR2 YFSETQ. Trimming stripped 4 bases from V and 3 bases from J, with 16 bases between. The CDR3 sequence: CASSRDTIPYYGYTF. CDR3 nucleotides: TGCGCCAGCAGCCGGGACACCATACCATACTATGGCTACACCTTC. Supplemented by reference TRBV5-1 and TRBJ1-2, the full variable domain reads KAGVTQTPRYLIKTRGQQVTLSCSPISGHRSVSWYQQTPGQGLQFLFEYFSETQRNKGNFPGRFSGRQFSNSRSEMNVSTLELGDSALYLCASSRDTIPYYGYTFGSGTRLTVV.

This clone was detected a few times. CDR3 DNA sequence: TGTGCCAGCAGTTACTCCGGGACAGGGGGCGACGAGCAGTACTTC. Translating it yields CASSYSGTGGDEQYF. This chain uses TRBV6-5 with TRBJ2-7; 12 nucleotides align to TRBD1. The CDR3 covers 15 residues. V trimming: 0 bases; J trimming: 5 bases; junction bases outside the gene matches: 2. CDR1 and CDR2 from the germline V gene are MNHEY and SVGAGI.

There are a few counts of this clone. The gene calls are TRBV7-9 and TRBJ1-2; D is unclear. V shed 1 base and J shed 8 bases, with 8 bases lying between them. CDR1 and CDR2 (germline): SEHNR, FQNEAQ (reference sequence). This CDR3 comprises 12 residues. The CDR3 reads CASSLEEGGYTF. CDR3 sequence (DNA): TGTGCCAGCAGCTTAGAAGAGGGAGGCTACACCTTC. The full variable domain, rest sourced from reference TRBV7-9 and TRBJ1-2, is DTGVSQNPRHKITKRGQNVTFRCDPISEHNRLYWYRQTLGQGPEFLTYFQNEAQLEKSRLLSDRFSAERPKGSFSTLEIQRTEQGDSAMYLCASSLEEGGYTFGSGTRLTVV.

The CDR3 sequence is CASSVTEGRSGSSGNTIYF. The CDR3 nucleotides are TGTGCCAGCAGCGTAACGGAGGGGCGGTCAGGTTCCTCTGGAAACACCATATATTTT. This rearrangement joins TRBV9 to TRBJ1-3; D perhaps matches TRBD1 (5 bases). Trimming pared 1 base from V and 0 bases from J, leaving 20 bases between. This CDR3 region has 19 residues. Looked up from germline, CDR1 is SGDLS and CDR2 is YYNGEE.

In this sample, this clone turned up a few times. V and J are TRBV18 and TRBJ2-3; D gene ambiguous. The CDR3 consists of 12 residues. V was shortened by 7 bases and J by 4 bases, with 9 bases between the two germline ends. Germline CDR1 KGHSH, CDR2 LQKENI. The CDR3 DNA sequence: TGTGCCAGCTACGGTAATCCAGATACGCAGTATTTT. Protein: CASYGNPDTQYF.

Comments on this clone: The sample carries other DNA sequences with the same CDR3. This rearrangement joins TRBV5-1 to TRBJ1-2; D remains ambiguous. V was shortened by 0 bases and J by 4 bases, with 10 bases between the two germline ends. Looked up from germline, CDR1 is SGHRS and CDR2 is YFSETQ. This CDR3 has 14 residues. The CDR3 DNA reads TGCGCCAGCAGCTTGGCCCTGGAGGGCTATGGCTACACCTTC. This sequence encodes CASSLALEGYGYTF.

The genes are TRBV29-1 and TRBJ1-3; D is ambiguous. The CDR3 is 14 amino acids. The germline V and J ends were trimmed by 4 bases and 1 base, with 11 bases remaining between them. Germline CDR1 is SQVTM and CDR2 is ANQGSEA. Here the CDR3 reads CSVVLGPSGNTIYF. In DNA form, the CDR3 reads TGCAGCGTTGTGCTTGGCCCTTCTGGAAACACCATATATTTT.

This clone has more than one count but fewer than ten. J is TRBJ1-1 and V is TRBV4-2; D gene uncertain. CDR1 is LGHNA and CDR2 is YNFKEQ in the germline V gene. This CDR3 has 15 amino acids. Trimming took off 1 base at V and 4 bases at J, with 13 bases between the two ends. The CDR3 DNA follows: TGTGCCAGCAGCCAAGCGGAACGGCGGGGCACTGAAGCTTTCTTT. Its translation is CASSQAERRGTEAFF.

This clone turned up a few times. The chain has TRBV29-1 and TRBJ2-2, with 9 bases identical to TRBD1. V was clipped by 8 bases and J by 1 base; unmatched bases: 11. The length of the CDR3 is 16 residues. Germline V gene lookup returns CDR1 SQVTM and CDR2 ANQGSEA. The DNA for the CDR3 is TGCAGCTTCCGGGACAGGGACATTTTGAACACCGGGGAGCTGTTTTTT. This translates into CSFRDRDILNTGELFF.

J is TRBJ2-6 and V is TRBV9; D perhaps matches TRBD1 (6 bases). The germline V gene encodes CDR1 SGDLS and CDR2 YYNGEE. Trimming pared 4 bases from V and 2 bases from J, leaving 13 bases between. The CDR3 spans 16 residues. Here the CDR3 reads CASSNNRVAGANVLTF. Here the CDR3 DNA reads TGTGCCAGCAGCAACAACAGGGTCGCTGGGGCCAACGTCCTGACTTTC. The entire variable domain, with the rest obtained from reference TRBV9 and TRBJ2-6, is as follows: DSGVTQTPKHLITATGQRVTLRCSPRSGDLSVYWYQQSLDQGLQFLIQYYNGEERAKGNILERFSAQQFPDLHSELNLSSLELGDSALYFCASSNNRVAGANVLTFGAGSRLTVL.

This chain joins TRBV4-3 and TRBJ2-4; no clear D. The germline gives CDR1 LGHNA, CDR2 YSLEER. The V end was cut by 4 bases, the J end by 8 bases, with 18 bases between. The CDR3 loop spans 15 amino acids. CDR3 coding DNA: TGCGCCAGCAGCCCGGGTACGACGGCCCCCTACATTCAGTACTTC. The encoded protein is CASSPGTTAPYIQYF.

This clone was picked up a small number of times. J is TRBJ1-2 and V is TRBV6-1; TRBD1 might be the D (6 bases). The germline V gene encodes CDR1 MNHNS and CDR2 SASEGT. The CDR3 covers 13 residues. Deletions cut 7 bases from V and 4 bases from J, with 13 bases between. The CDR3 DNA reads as TGTGCCAGCACTCGGACAGTTGGCTATGGCTACACCTTC. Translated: CASTRTVGYGYTF.

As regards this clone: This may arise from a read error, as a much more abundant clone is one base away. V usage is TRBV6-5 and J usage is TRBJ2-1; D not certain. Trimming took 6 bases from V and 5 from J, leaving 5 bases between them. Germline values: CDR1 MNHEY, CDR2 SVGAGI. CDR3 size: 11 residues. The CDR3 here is CASSFDNEQFF. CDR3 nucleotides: TGTGCCAGCAGCTTTGACAATGAGCAGTTCTTC.